This T cell receptor beta chain was obtained from a study of T cell clones after liver transplantation. Whole-study context: Samples came from ITN030ST, which attempted immunosuppression withdrawal within 2 years of liver transplantation. Subjects received no induction therapy and standard immunosuppression until randomization at 12-24 months post-transplant. Findings and limits, study-wide: Conclusions were preliminary, with small, heterogeneous patient groups.

TCRdb's copy holds only in-frame clones and misses some; the assay was immunoSEQ multiplex PCR. Among over 90,000 clones listed, around four fifths were seen once. Concerning this clone: Its antigen is undetermined.

There are 10 residues in the CDR3. Germline-derived CDR1 and CDR2 are SQVTM and ANQGSEA. V lost 7 bases and J 9 bases, leaving 10 bases between the germline ends. The chain is built from TRBV29-1 and TRBJ2-1; D not certain. The TCR originated in a human patient who received a liver transplant. Among the T cells, some may be from the graft donor. Sequenced here: CD4+ T cells from blood, sampled approximately 4 years after liver transplant. The CDR3 is CSGAVSEQFF. The CDR3 DNA follows: TGCAGCGGAGCCGTGAGTGAGCAGTTCTTC.